Listed here are 5 T cell receptor beta chains from one sample, sequenced in a study of glioma-infiltrating T cells. Amplification of TCR alpha and beta CDR3 regions from RNA used iRepertoire nested multiplex PCR. MiXCR was run by TCRdb on the multiplex PCR reads, yielding one entry per CDR3 protein. The table records about 130,000 distinct CDR3 sequences, around 25% of them present only once. Sequenced input: glioma tissue, nonneoplastic brain tissue, or PBMCs (not recorded which). All receptors derive from a human donor with low-grade glioma or glioblastoma, undergoing nonglioma brain surgery, or in good health (not recorded which).

The chain combines TRBV6-2 or TRBV6-3 with TRBJ2-7; 7 nucleotides agree with TRBD1. Germline assignment: CDR1 MNHEY and CDR2 SVGEGT. CDR3 length: 18 amino acids. Trimming took 5 bases from V and 10 from J; bases not matched to a gene: 26. The CDR3 nucleotides read TGTGCCAGCAGTCAACAGATGGGACAGCCTCGCGTGGGAGAGACCCAGTACGTC. As protein: CASSQQMGQPRVGETQYV.

The chain links TRBV12-3 or TRBV12-4 to TRBJ1-1; D is possibly TRBD1 (6 bases). The CDR3 runs to 12 residues. V lost 6 bases to trimming and J lost 7 bases, with 12 bases between them. CDR3 sequence reads: CASRGTRLEAFF. The CDR3 DNA reads TGTGCCAGCAGGGGGACACGGCTTGAAGCTTTCTTT.

The gene calls are TRBV6-1 and TRBJ2-3; D tentatively fits TRBD1 or TRBD2 (8 bases each). The CDR3 is 17 residues long. The germline V gene encodes CDR1 MNHNS and CDR2 SASEGT. The ends were cut back, 8 bases at V and 1 base at J, with 22 bases in the middle. CDR3 DNA: TGTGCCAGCCCCAGGGGGCTAGCGGGCTCTCGCACAGATACGCAGTATTTT. It encodes CASPRGLAGSRTDTQYF.

This clonotype came up many times. V and J are TRBV20-1 and TRBJ2-1, with TRBD2 matching 7 bases. The CDR3 runs 14 residues. V lost 6 bases to trimming and J lost 3 bases; unmatched junction nucleotides: 8. Germline CDR1 DFQATT, CDR2 SNEGSKA (reference sequence). The CDR3, as DNA: TGCAGTGCCCCAAGCGGGGCCATCTACAATGAGCAGTTCTTC. This translates into CSAPSGAIYNEQFF.

This clonotype was picked up many times. The chain combines TRBV28 with TRBJ1-5; TRBD1 agrees at 7 bases. Germline loops: CDR1 MDHEN, CDR2 SYDVKM. The V gene end was trimmed by 5 bases and the J gene end by 3 bases; junction bases not matched to a gene: 4. The CDR3 contains 14 residues. CDR3 sequence: CASSRTGNNQPQHF. As DNA, the CDR3 is TGTGCCAGCAGTCGGACAGGAAACAATCAGCCCCAGCATTTT.